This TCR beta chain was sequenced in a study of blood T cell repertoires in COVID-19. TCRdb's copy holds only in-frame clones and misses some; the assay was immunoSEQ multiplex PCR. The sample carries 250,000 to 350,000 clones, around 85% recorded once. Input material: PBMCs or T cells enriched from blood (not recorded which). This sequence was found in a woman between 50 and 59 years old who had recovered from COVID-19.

The CDR3: CASSPGQGVYEQYF. CDR3 DNA sequence: TGTGCCAGCAGCCCGGGACAGGGGGTCTACGAGCAGTACTTC. The rearrangement uses TRBV13 and TRBJ2-7; 11 bases align to TRBD1. The CDR3 runs 14 residues. The J segment lost 3 bases and the V segment lost 5 bases, leaving 3 bases of the junction unmatched. Germline CDR1 reads PRHDT; CDR2 reads FYEKMQ (reference sequence).